The 22 T cell receptor beta chains below come from one sample, sequenced in a study of beta chain features in type 1 diabetes. Study-level results: TCRB CDR3s were moderately but significantly shorter in Type 1 diabetes patients in all four CD4+ subsets.

cDNA synthesis used the whole RNA isolate, giving expressed TCRB sequences. Here immunoSEQ multiplex PCR was the method, and the copy in TCRdb shows in-frame clones only, minus some. The table records some 270,000 clones, about 11% of them present only once. These receptors have no known antigen. The specimen sequenced was naive CD4+ T cells from blood. The receptors derive from a man aged 25-45 years with type 1 diabetes.

This chain connects TRBV4-3 to TRBJ2-3; TRBD1 aligns across 7 bases. V gave up 4 bases and J gave up 6 bases; unmatched junction bases: 4. Per the germline V gene, CDR1 is LGHNA and CDR2 is YSLEER. CDR3 size: 13 residues. The CDR3 sequence: CASSPRGRDTQYF. The CDR3 coding sequence is TGCGCCAGCAGCCCGAGGGGGCGGGATACGCAGTATTTT.

The rearrangement links TRBV7-2 to TRBJ2-5; D is uncertain. Germline CDR1 SGHTA, CDR2 FQGNSA. The ends were cut back, 6 bases at V and 5 bases at J, with 7 bases in the middle. CDR3 length: 11 residues. This CDR3 reads CASRTGETQYF. CDR3 coding DNA: TGTGCCAGCAGGACCGGGGAGACCCAGTACTTC.

In this sample, this clone turned up a few times. V is TRBV7-2 and J is TRBJ2-2, with D possibly being TRBD1 (6 bases). With 0 bases removed from V and 4 bases from J, the gap between germline ends came to 6 bases. Germline-derived CDR1 and CDR2 are SGHTA and FQGNSA. This CDR3 has 14 amino acids. The CDR3 DNA follows: TGTGCCAGCAGCTTAGCACAGGGCACCGGGGAGCTGTTTTTT. Translation gives CASSLAQGTGELFF.

The V call is TRBV29-1, the J call TRBJ2-7; 7 bases are shared with TRBD2. The V gene end was trimmed by 5 bases and the J gene end by 0 bases; junction bases not matched to a gene: 4. Germline V CDR1 and CDR2: SQVTM, ANQGSEA. The CDR3 has 13 residues. CDR3 sequence (DNA): TGCAGCGTTCTCGGGGGGTTCTCCTACGAGCAGTACTTC. Translation: CSVLGGFSYEQYF.

This clone was observed a few times. This chain links TRBV5-4 with TRBJ2-3, with TRBD1 as a possible D gene (6 bases). Looked up from germline, CDR1 is SGHNT and CDR2 is YYREEE (reference sequence). The CDR3 has 16 residues. Trimming removed 3 bases from V and 3 bases from J, with 17 bases in between. DNA of the CDR3: TGTGCCAGCAGCTCTAACACAGGGCTGGGAACAGATACGCAGTATTTT. It specifies CASSSNTGLGTDTQYF.

This clone came up a few times. The chain uses TRBV6-1 and TRBJ2-3, with D possibly matching TRBD1 (7 bases). The germline V gene encodes CDR1 MNHNS and CDR2 SASEGT. The CDR3 length is 14 residues. Trimming removed 7 bases at V and 1 base at J, with 12 bases between. The CDR3 region is CASTGGGGTDTQYF. DNA for the CDR3: TGTGCCAGCACAGGGGGAGGAGGCACAGATACGCAGTATTTT.

This rearrangement joins TRBV5-1 to TRBJ2-3, with 9 bases lining up with TRBD1. Germline V gene sequence: CDR1 SGHRS, CDR2 YFSETQ. The length of the CDR3 is 16 residues. Trimming cost V 0 bases and J 4 bases; bases outside gene matches: 6. CDR3 sequence reads: CASSLGQGVPPDTQYF. In DNA form, the CDR3 reads TGCGCCAGCAGCTTGGGACAGGGGGTTCCCCCAGATACGCAGTATTTT.

The chain is built from TRBV7-2 and TRBJ2-1; the match to TRBD2 covers 11 bases. Germline V CDR1 and CDR2: SGHTA, FQGNSA. The CDR3 is 16 amino acids. V was clipped by 5 bases and J by 6 bases; unmatched bases: 9. For the CDR3, the DNA is TGTGCCAGCAGCCAGAAGAAGACTAGCGGGACCAATGAGCAGTTCTTC. As protein: CASSQKKTSGTNEQFF.

The chain recombines TRBV5-4 with TRBJ1-5; tentative D call: TRBD1 (6 bases). V lost 6 bases, J lost 0 bases, and 13 bases lay in between. Germline assignment: CDR1 SGHNT and CDR2 YYREEE (reference sequence). This CDR3 has 15 residues. The CDR3 DNA follows: TGTGCCAGCATCTCCAGGACAGATAGCAATCAGCCCCAGCATTTT. Translated, it gives CASISRTDSNQPQHF.

This clone appeared a few times. This chain links TRBV18 with TRBJ2-1, with a weak D call TRBD1 (5 bases). CDR1 KGHSH and CDR2 LQKENI come from the germline V gene. Trimming left V 6 bases short and J 8 bases short, with 17 bases between. The CDR3 loop spans 14 amino acids. Here the CDR3 reads CASSMSQGMDEQFF. As DNA, the CDR3 is TGTGCCAGCTCCATGTCCCAGGGTATGGATGAGCAGTTCTTC. The full variable domain, in which reference TRBV18 and TRBJ2-1 provide the parts outside the CDR3, is NAGVMQNPRHLVRRRGQEARLRCSPMKGHSHVYWYRQLPEEGLKFMVYLQKENIIDESGMPKERFSAEFPKEGPSILRIQQVVRGDSAAYFCASSMSQGMDEQFFGPGTRLTVL.

This clone turned up a few times. V is TRBV5-4 and J is TRBJ2-3; 8 nucleotides match TRBD2. This CDR3 comprises 12 residues. CDR1 and CDR2 (germline): SGHNT, YYREEE (reference sequence). Trimming cost V 10 bases and J 1 base; bases outside gene matches: 2. In nucleotides, the CDR3 is TGTGCCTCCGGGGGGGGCACAGATACGCAGTATTTT. Amino acid sequence: CASGGGTDTQYF. Together with reference TRBV5-4 and TRBJ2-3, the CDR3 gives the full variable domain: ETGVTQSPTHLIKTRGQQVTLRCSSQSGHNTVSWYQQALGQGPQFIFQYYREEENGRGNFPPRFSGLQFPNYSSELNVNALELDDSALYLCASGGGTDTQYFGPGTRLTVL.

This clone appeared a few times. This rearrangement joins TRBV9 to TRBJ1-2; a weak D match, TRBD1 (5 bases). This CDR3 comprises 14 residues. In germline, CDR1 is SGDLS, CDR2 YYNGEE. V was shortened by 0 bases and J by 5 bases, with 11 bases between the two germline ends. The CDR3 bases are TGTGCCAGCAGCGTAGACAGGCTCCAATATGGCTACACCTTC. It encodes CASSVDRLQYGYTF.

This clone was counted between two and nine times. This sequence joins TRBV4-3 and TRBJ2-2; 7 bases map to TRBD1. Germline V gives CDR1 LGHNA, CDR2 YSLEER. V was pared by 4 bases and J by 7 bases, with 3 bases of the junction left unmatched. This CDR3 is 13 amino acids long. The CDR3 DNA is TGCGCCAGCAGCCCTCAGGGGGTCGGGGAGCTGTTTTTT. Translating it yields CASSPQGVGELFF.

The chain is built from TRBV18 and TRBJ1-1, with D uncertain. With 2 bases removed from V and 5 bases from J, the gap between germline ends came to 9 bases. The germline gives CDR1 KGHSH, CDR2 LQKENI. This CDR3 has 13 amino acids. This chain's CDR3 is CASSPTGSTEAFF. The DNA for the CDR3 is TGTGCCAGCTCACCAACGGGGTCTACTGAAGCTTTCTTT.

The chain is built from TRBV11-2 and TRBJ1-3; the D is unclear. Germline V gives CDR1 SGHAT, CDR2 FQNNGV. V gave up 5 bases and J gave up 8 bases, with 10 bases separating them. The CDR3 contains 12 residues. CDR3 sequence reads: CASSPFEYTIYF. The CDR3 coding sequence is TGTGCCAGCAGCCCGTTTGAGTACACCATATATTTT.

The chain is built from TRBV5-6 and TRBJ2-2; tentative D call: TRBD2 (5 bases). Germline assignment: CDR1 SGHDT and CDR2 YYEEEE. The CDR3 spans 15 residues. V lost 1 base and J lost 1, with 8 bases in between. CDR3 nucleotides: TGTGCCAGCAGCTTGACGGGGAAGAACACCGGGGAGCTGTTTTTT. This sequence encodes CASSLTGKNTGELFF.

The rearrangement joins TRBV9 to TRBJ1-4, with 10 bases fitting TRBD1. The V gene end was trimmed by 3 bases and the J gene end by 6 bases; junction bases not matched to a gene: 5. CDR1 is SGDLS and CDR2 is YYNGEE in the germline V gene. CDR3 length: 15 amino acids. The CDR3 reads CASSARGTGDEKLFF. CDR3 nucleotides: TGTGCCAGCAGCGCCCGGGGGACAGGGGATGAAAAACTGTTTTTT.

This clone was found a few times. The CDR3 sequence is CASSFRTSDEQFF. The CDR3, as DNA: TGCGCCAGCAGCTTCCGGACTAGCGATGAGCAGTTCTTC. The chain is built from TRBV5-1 and TRBJ2-1; TRBD2 matches 9 bases. The germline CDR1 and CDR2 sequences are SGHRS and YFSETQ. V shed 2 bases, J shed 8 bases, and the junction held 2 bases outside the gene matches. The CDR3 spans 13 residues.

The chain joins TRBV5-4 to TRBJ2-5; 11 bases agree with TRBD1. Germline-derived CDR1 and CDR2 are SGHNT and YYREEE (reference sequence). CDR3 length equals 14 residues. Losses at the gene ends were 4 bases for V and 5 bases for J; bases not matched to a gene: 4. The CDR3 spells CASSRRDRGETQYF. CDR3 sequence (DNA): TGTGCCAGCAGCCGCCGGGACAGGGGGGAGACCCAGTACTTC. The full variable domain, its missing parts supplied by reference TRBV5-4 and TRBJ2-5, is ETGVTQSPTHLIKTRGQQVTLRCSSQSGHNTVSWYQQALGQGPQFIFQYYREEENGRGNFPPRFSGLQFPNYSSELNVNALELDDSALYLCASSRRDRGETQYFGPGTRLLVL.

There are a few counts of this clone. CDR3 DNA sequence: TGCGCCAGCAGCGTCGGACAGGCTGTGGCCGGGGAGCTGTTTTTT. It encodes CASSVGQAVAGELFF. This chain uses TRBV5-1 with TRBJ2-2; 7 positions match TRBD1. Unmatched junction bases numbered 9, after V lost 4 bases and J lost 6 bases. CDR1 is SGHRS and CDR2 is YFSETQ in the germline V gene. CDR3 length: 15 amino acids.

This clone was observed a handful of times. In the same sample, other DNA sequences code for this CDR3. The chain couples TRBV2 to TRBJ2-5, with no clear D. Trimming shortened V by 6 bases and J by 2 bases, and 7 bases separated the two germline ends. The CDR3 is 12 amino acids. The germline gives CDR1 SNHLY, CDR2 FYNNEI. CDR3 DNA sequence: TGTGCCAGCAGCGACTCTCAAGAGACCCAGTACTTC. Amino acids: CASSDSQETQYF.

This clone was seen a handful of times. The chain links TRBV4-2 to TRBJ2-2, with TRBD2 identical over 10 bases. The V and J ends lost 3 bases and 3 bases, in that order; junction bases with no gene match: 10. The germline V gene has CDR1 LGHNA and CDR2 YNFKEQ. The CDR3 spans 18 residues. The chain's CDR3 is CASSHPSSGGADTGELFF. CDR3 DNA sequence: TGTGCCAGCAGCCATCCTTCCAGCGGGGGGGCCGACACCGGGGAGCTGTTTTTT.